The 21 T cell receptor beta chains below come from one sample, sequenced in a study of blood T cells in healthy people across ages. Sample-barcoded 5' priming and a J-beta primer mix drove a second PCR of 7 to 11 cycles. TCRdb re-called the 5' RACE reads through MiXCR, storing one row per CDR3 protein. The table records about 570,000 distinct CDR3 sequences, 27% of them present only once. Material for sequencing was blood. The receptor source for this set is a woman in her 70s in good health.

This clonotype was seen many times. This chain joins TRBV7-2 and TRBJ2-3; no reliable D call. The CDR3 extends over 12 amino acids. V gave up 1 base and J gave up 8 bases, with 7 bases separating them. Germline lookup yields CDR1 SGHTA and CDR2 FQGNSA. The CDR3 here is CASSLGLTTQYF. CDR3 in DNA: TGTGCCAGCAGCTTAGGCCTTACTACGCAGTATTTT.

The CDR3 DNA follows: TGTGCCAGCAAAAAGAGGACTAGTGATGGCACAGATACGCAGTATTTT. Its translation: CASKKRTSDGTDTQYF. The chain is built from TRBV2 and TRBJ2-3, with 7 bases identical to TRBD2. Germline V gene lookup returns CDR1 SNHLY and CDR2 FYNNEI. Losses at the gene ends were 7 bases for V and 1 base for J; bases not matched to a gene: 11. This CDR3 contains 16 residues.

The V call is TRBV11-2, the J call TRBJ2-5; D remains unclear. The J call may not be correct, given that the DNA end is closer to TRBJ2-1. Germline V lookup: CDR1 SGHAT, CDR2 FQNNGV. CDR3 size: 14 residues. This CDR3 is CASSFQMRSNEQFF. CDR3 DNA sequence: TGTGCCAGCAGTTTCCAAATGAGGTCCAATGAGCAGTTCTTC.

Only a few counts were recorded for this clonotype. The gene calls are TRBV18 and TRBJ1-1, with no clear D. Germline-derived CDR1 and CDR2 are KGHSH and LQKENI. This CDR3 comprises 16 residues. The ends were cut back, 4 bases at V and 4 bases at J, with 19 bases in the middle. CDR3 nucleotides: TGTGCCAGCTCACAGAATTTGGGAAATACAGCCACTGAAGCTTTCTTT. This encodes CASSQNLGNTATEAFF.

The table lists this clonotype with a few counts. J is TRBJ1-3 and V is TRBV3-1, with TRBD1 identical over 7 bases. Germline V CDR1 and CDR2: LGHDT, YNNKEL (reference sequence). Trimming took 2 bases from V and 2 from J; bases not matched to a gene: 3. The CDR3 sequence is 15 residues long. CDR3 nucleotide sequence: TGTGCCAGCAGCCAACATGGACAGGCTGGAAACACCATATATTTT. Translating gives CASSQHGQAGNTIYF.

The rearrangement joins TRBV15 to TRBJ2-5; TRBD2 might be the D (5 bases). V was trimmed by 0 bases and J by 5 bases, leaving 16 bases between them. The CDR3 spans 16 residues. CDR1 is LNHNV, CDR2 YYDKDF, per germline (reference sequence). CDR3 region: CATSREELGLWETQYF. CDR3 in DNA: TGTGCCACCAGCAGAGAGGAACTAGGCTTGTGGGAGACCCAGTACTTC.

This rearrangement joins TRBV7-8 to TRBJ2-3; 9 nucleotides match TRBD1. Germline V gene data show CDR1 as SGHVS and CDR2 as FQNEAQ. V shed 1 base and J 4 bases; nucleotides not matched to a gene: 6. The CDR3 extends over 16 amino acids. This chain's CDR3 is CASSLVWWTGADTQYF. The CDR3 DNA follows: TGTGCCAGCAGCTTAGTCTGGTGGACAGGGGCAGATACGCAGTATTTT. Using reference TRBV7-8 and TRBJ2-3 for the parts outside the CDR3, the full variable domain is GAGVSQSPRYKVAKRGQDVALRCDPISGHVSLFWYQQALGQGPEFLTYFQNEAQLDKSGLPSDRFFAERPEGSVSTLKIQRTQQEDSAVYLCASSLVWWTGADTQYFGPGTRLTVL.

The CDR3 DNA reads TGTGCCAGCTTCAGGGTTTTGAACACTGAAGCTTTCTTT. This translates into CASFRVLNTEAFF. The chain employs TRBV12-3 or TRBV12-4 and TRBJ1-1; D is perhaps TRBD1 (5 bases). V was pared by 8 bases and J by 0 bases, with 10 bases between. This CDR3 has 13 amino acids.

A word on this clonotype: An end of the junction differs from the germline gene, which may be a read error. This rearrangement joins TRBV7-2 to TRBJ1-4; D is unclear. The CDR3 has 14 residues. Germline V gives CDR1 SGHTA, CDR2 FQGNSA. DNA of the CDR3: TGTGCCTGCAGCCTAGGTGTGGGTATGGAAAAACTGTTTTTT. Protein product: CACSLGVGMEKLFF.

The chain carries TRBV20-1 and TRBJ2-1; no firm D call. The germline CDR1 and CDR2 sequences are DFQATT and SNEGSKA (reference sequence). CDR3 length: 15 residues. Deletions cut 2 bases from V and 1 base from J, with 12 bases between. CDR3 amino acids: CSARPQTRSYNEQFF. In DNA form, the CDR3 reads TGCAGTGCTAGACCACAGACCAGGTCCTACAATGAGCAGTTCTTC.

CDR3 in DNA: TGTGCCAGCAGCCGATCCCCACAAGAGACCCAGTACTTC. Its translation: CASSRSPQETQYF. V is TRBV14 and J is TRBJ2-5, with D unclear. The germline V and J ends were trimmed by 4 bases and 2 bases, with 8 bases remaining between them. The CDR3 extends over 13 amino acids. Germline CDR1 reads SGHDN; CDR2 reads FVKESK.

This clonotype was detected only a few times. The rearrangement joins TRBV14 to TRBJ1-4; D perhaps matches TRBD1 (6 bases). Germline V gene data show CDR1 as SGHDN and CDR2 as FVKESK. Trimming took off 0 bases at V and 4 bases at J, with 12 bases between the two ends. This CDR3 has 16 amino acids. The CDR3 nucleotides read TGTGCCAGCAGCCAAGAACGGGGGGCCGTTAATGAAAAACTGTTTTTT. Translated: CASSQERGAVNEKLFF.

The rearrangement links TRBV12-3 or TRBV12-4 to TRBJ1-4; D possibly corresponds to TRBD1 (5 bases). Trimming removed 6 bases from V and 4 bases from J, with 15 bases in between. CDR3 length: 15 residues. Here the CDR3 reads CASSQAGPDNEKLFF. The CDR3, as DNA: TGTGCCAGCAGCCAAGCAGGGCCGGATAATGAAAAACTGTTTTTT.

The chain is built from TRBV6-6 and TRBJ1-1; D remains ambiguous. The V end lost 6 bases, the J end lost 3 bases, and 11 bases lay between the germline ends. The CDR3 runs 13 residues. The V gene's germline CDR1 is MNHNY and CDR2 SVGAGI (reference sequence). This CDR3 reads CASRFRRDTEAFF. CDR3 bases: TGTGCCAGCAGGTTCCGACGCGACACTGAAGCTTTCTTT.

V and J are TRBV30 and TRBJ2-7; D possibly uses TRBD1 or TRBD2 (5 bases each). V lost 1 base to trimming and J lost 6 bases, with 16 bases between them. Germline-derived CDR1 and CDR2 are GTSNPN and SVGIG (reference sequence). This CDR3 comprises 14 residues. CDR3 coding DNA: TGTGCCTGGAGTGGGGGGACGGGCAGGGCCGAGCAGTACTTC. Translating gives CAWSGGTGRAEQYF.

This sequence joins TRBV11-2 and TRBJ2-7; D is tentatively TRBD1 or TRBD2 (5 bases each). The CDR3 has 15 residues. Trimming shortened V by 4 bases and J by 1 base, and 14 bases separated the two germline ends. Germline values: CDR1 SGHAT, CDR2 FQNNGV. The CDR3 spells CASSSGRIWSYEQYF. The CDR3 bases are TGTGCCAGCAGCTCGGGACGGATATGGTCCTACGAGCAGTACTTC.

This clonotype has a handful of counts. This chain connects TRBV11-3 to TRBJ2-1, with 9 bases identical to TRBD2. Germline loops: CDR1 SGHNT, CDR2 YENEEA. The CDR3 totals 15 residues. The junction had 8 bases not matched to a gene; V was cut back by 5 bases and J by 6 bases. The DNA for the CDR3 is TGTGCCAGCAGCCCAGATCGGGGACTAGCCAATGAGCAGTTCTTC. Residues: CASSPDRGLANEQFF.

This clonotype was recorded a few times. V usage is TRBV20-1 and J usage is TRBJ1-2; D ambiguous. CDR3 length: 11 amino acids. Trimming took off 3 bases at V and 8 bases at J, with 10 bases between the two ends. Germline assignment: CDR1 DFQATT and CDR2 SNEGSKA (reference sequence). CDR3 in DNA: TGCAGTGCTAGGGGGAGTTGGGGCTACACCTTC. Protein: CSARGSWGYTF.

This chain uses TRBV24-1 with TRBJ1-5; 7 nucleotides align to TRBD1. CDR1 KGHDR and CDR2 SFDVKD come from the germline V gene. V trimming: 5 bases; J trimming: 3 bases; junction bases outside the gene matches: 3. The CDR3 has 14 amino acids. The chain's CDR3 is CATSGGQFNQPQHF. CDR3 DNA: TGTGCCACCAGTGGGGGACAGTTCAATCAGCCCCAGCATTTT.

The V and J genes are TRBV12-3 or TRBV12-4 and TRBJ2-3; 7 bases match TRBD1. CDR3 length: 14 amino acids. With V trimmed by 5 bases and J by 6 bases, 8 bases remained unmatched. The CDR3 DNA follows: TGTGCCAGCAGTCCGACAGGGCCAGCGGATACGCAGTATTTT. Protein sequence: CASSPTGPADTQYF.

V is TRBV12-3 or TRBV12-4 and J is TRBJ2-5; 8 bases line up with TRBD2. CDR3 size: 14 residues. Trimming cost V 5 bases and J 5 bases; bases outside gene matches: 7. CDR3 coding DNA: TGTGCCAGCAGTCGCGGGGGGTCCATGGAGACCCAGTACTTC. It encodes CASSRGGSMETQYF.